Below, 17 T cell receptor beta chains from the same sample are listed, as sequenced in a study of response to subunit inactivated influenza vaccine. TCRdb passed the RT-PCR reads through MiXCR, listing each CDR3 protein once. The sample holds about 650,000 distinct CDR3 sequences, approximately 14% seen once. Material: PBMCs from blood, obtained about 11 days after vaccination. The receptors derive from a man in his fifties who received an inactivated influenza vaccine.

The sample holds a few counts of this clonotype. The chain uses TRBV7-2 and TRBJ2-7; 8 bases are a match to TRBD2. The V and J ends lost 0 bases and 2 bases, in that order; junction bases with no gene match: 6. The CDR3 runs to 16 residues. The germline gives CDR1 SGHTA, CDR2 FQGNSA. CDR3 in DNA: TGTGCCAGCAGCTTAGCGTACGGGAGGGGGGCCTACGAGCAGTACTTC. Amino acid sequence: CASSLAYGRGAYEQYF.

V and J are TRBV27 and TRBJ1-2, with 7 bases matching TRBD1. The length of the CDR3 is 14 residues. Germline values: CDR1 MNHEY, CDR2 SMNVEV (reference sequence). Trimming cost V 5 bases and J 5 bases; bases outside gene matches: 8. Written as DNA, the CDR3 is TGTGCCAGCAGTCCCCTCGCAGGGGGTTATGGCTACACCTTC. This codes for CASSPLAGGYGYTF.

This clonotype was seen many times. The junction does not match germline at one end; this may be a read error. The chain employs TRBV2 and TRBJ2-1; D remains ambiguous. Germline V CDR1 and CDR2: SNHLY, FYNNEI. CDR3 length: 11 amino acids. The CDR3 loop reads CASSSFNEQFF. CDR3 DNA: TGTGCCAGCAGTTCCTTCAATGAGCAGTTCTTC.

This clonotype was observed many times. The chain is built from TRBV29-1 and TRBJ1-1; D unclear. CDR1 and CDR2 (germline): SQVTM, ANQGSEA. This CDR3 contains 11 residues. V lost 0 bases to trimming and J lost 4 bases, with 3 bases between them. CDR3 coding DNA: TGCAGCGTTGAAGATGCCACTGAAGCTTTCTTT. As protein: CSVEDATEAFF.

The V call is TRBV28, the J call TRBJ2-7, with D tentatively TRBD1 (5 bases). The length of the CDR3 is 13 residues. In germline, CDR1 is MDHEN, CDR2 SYDVKM. The ends were cut back, 4 bases at V and 3 bases at J, with 10 bases in the middle. The CDR3 loop is CASSSVQGYEQYF. CDR3 bases: TGTGCCAGCAGTTCCGTCCAGGGCTACGAGCAGTACTTC.

The V call is TRBV9, the J call TRBJ2-3; unclear D gene. V lost 4 bases to trimming and J lost 1 base, with 16 bases between them. Germline V gives CDR1 SGDLS, CDR2 YYNGEE. The CDR3 totals 16 residues. CDR3: CASSPHGGMRTDTQYF. Here the CDR3 DNA reads TGTGCCAGCAGCCCTCACGGTGGGATGCGCACAGATACGCAGTATTTT. Using reference TRBV9 and TRBJ2-3 for the parts outside the CDR3, the full variable domain is DSGVTQTPKHLITATGQRVTLRCSPRSGDLSVYWYQQSLDQGLQFLIQYYNGEERAKGNILERFSAQQFPDLHSELNLSSLELGDSALYFCASSPHGGMRTDTQYFGPGTRLTVL.

This clonotype was counted a few times. The genes are TRBV5-1 and TRBJ2-7; D gene unclear. Trimming left V 0 bases short and J 0 bases short, with 7 bases between. CDR3 size: 14 residues. Germline V gene data show CDR1 as SGHRS and CDR2 as YFSETQ. Written as DNA, the CDR3 is TGCGCCAGCAGCTTGGACAGATACTCCTACGAGCAGTACTTC. It yields the protein CASSLDRYSYEQYF.

The V and J genes are TRBV6-2 or TRBV6-3 and TRBJ2-1; no clear D. Germline loops: CDR1 MNHEY, CDR2 SVGEGT. V lost 2 bases and J 12 bases, leaving 8 bases between the germline ends. This CDR3 is 11 amino acids long. The CDR3 DNA reads TGTGCCAGCAGTTACGGGGTGGGGCAGTTCTTC. Amino acids: CASSYGVGQFF.

This clonotype was detected a few times. This chain uses TRBV29-1 with TRBJ2-5, with D unclear. The V end lost 2 bases, the J end lost 5 bases, and 9 bases lay between the germline ends. The germline V gene has CDR1 SQVTM and CDR2 ANQGSEA. The CDR3 contains 12 residues. The chain's CDR3 is CSVETGLETQYF. The CDR3 DNA is TGCAGCGTTGAAACTGGTCTCGAGACCCAGTACTTC.

As for this clonotype: Sequence at one end of the junction differs from germline and may be a read error. The rearrangement joins TRBV4-1 to TRBJ2-3, with D possibly being TRBD1 (6 bases). This CDR3 region has 15 residues. CDR1 is MGHRA and CDR2 is YSYEKL in the germline V gene. The CDR3 protein is CASSQESGWGLTNHF. The DNA for the CDR3 is TGCGCCAGCAGCCAAGAATCGGGGTGGGGGCTGACAAACCATTTT.

Ten or more counts support this clonotype. The V call is TRBV5-6, the J call TRBJ2-7; 11 bases fit TRBD2. CDR3 length equals 18 residues. The junction had 15 bases not matched to a gene; V was cut back by 4 bases and J by 3 bases. Germline CDR1 reads SGHDT; CDR2 reads YYEEEE. The CDR3 spells CASSPAGQGLAGGYEQYF. The CDR3 bases are TGTGCCAGCAGCCCCGCAGGACAGGGGCTAGCGGGAGGCTACGAGCAGTACTTC.

The chain has TRBV7-9 and TRBJ2-3, with D uncertain. CDR1 is SEHNR and CDR2 is FQNEAQ in the germline V gene (reference sequence). The V end was cut by 4 bases, the J end by 2 bases, with 13 bases between. This CDR3 spans 15 amino acids. CDR3 protein: CASSSGRGFTDTQYF. The CDR3 nucleotides read TGTGCCAGCAGCTCCGGCAGAGGATTCACAGATACGCAGTATTTT.

This clonotype was seen only a few times. The chain joins TRBV7-9 to TRBJ2-3; unclear D gene. The CDR3 is 16 residues long. Germline CDR1 and CDR2: SEHNR and FQNEAQ (reference sequence). The V gene lost 0 bases and the J gene lost 4 bases, with 14 bases spanning the gap. The CDR3 region is CASSLAARFTADTQYF. As DNA, the CDR3 is TGTGCCAGCAGCTTAGCGGCCAGGTTTACAGCAGATACGCAGTATTTT.

This clonotype has only a few counts. V is TRBV5-1 and J is TRBJ1-2, with 7 bases identical to TRBD1. Germline CDR1 and CDR2: SGHRS and YFSETQ. After removal of 4 bases from V and 4 bases from J, the junction contained 10 bases not matched to a gene. The CDR3 loop spans 15 amino acids. The CDR3 DNA follows: TGCGCCAGCAGCCGGACAACAGGGGCCATCTATGGCTACACCTTC. Translated, it gives CASSRTTGAIYGYTF.

The chain joins TRBV4-2 to TRBJ2-7, with a tentative D call TRBD2 (7 bases). V was clipped by 8 bases and J by 6 bases, with 23 bases between them. The CDR3 has 15 residues. Germline V gene lookup returns CDR1 LGHNA and CDR2 YNFKEQ. CDR3 sequence reads: CASRKSGNGGGEQYF. The CDR3, as DNA: TGTGCCAGCCGTAAAAGCGGGAATGGAGGGGGCGAGCAGTACTTC.

This clonotype came up a few times. The V and J genes are TRBV20-1 and TRBJ2-1; 8 bases map to TRBD2. Trimming removed 3 bases from V and 3 bases from J; junction bases left unmatched: 16. This CDR3 has 18 amino acids. Germline values: CDR1 DFQATT, CDR2 SNEGSKA (reference sequence). DNA for the CDR3: TGCAGTGCTAGTGAGCTGCGGGGGGTCCAGGTGGGCTACAATGAGCAGTTCTTC. Encoded protein: CSASELRGVQVGYNEQFF.

The chain combines TRBV5-5 with TRBJ2-3; 10 nucleotides match TRBD2. The CDR3 sequence is 17 residues long. The ends lost 0 bases at V and 0 bases at J; junction bases unmatched: 4. Per germline, CDR1 SGHKS and CDR2 YYEKEE (reference sequence). The CDR3 DNA follows: TGTGCCAGCAGCTTGGGTAGCGGGGGGACGAGCACAGATACGCAGTATTTT. This codes for CASSLGSGGTSTDTQYF.